This T cell receptor beta chain was sequenced during a study of blood T cell repertoires in COVID-19. Study information: COVID-19 samples collected from the United States, Italy and Spain covered acute and convalescent phases. PBMCs, B-cell-depleted T cells, or T cells provided the cDNA or gDNA that made up the material.

Germline CDR1 LGHNA, CDR2 YNFKEQ. The CDR3 is 19 amino acids. V lost 4 bases, J lost 4 bases, and 18 bases stayed unmatched. In the original workflow: Cell counts per sample came from amplifying reference gene primers. TCRdb's copy holds only in-frame clones and misses some; the assay was immunoSEQ multiplex PCR. That table supplies the V and J calls and clone size; D and trimming were determined from the DNA. The sample holds approximately 200,000 clones, around nine tenths seen once. Sequenced sample: peripheral blood. This receptor was taken from a man aged 18 to 30 with active or convalescent COVID-19. The genes are TRBV4-2 and TRBJ1-2; 10 nucleotides line up with TRBD1. CDR3 protein: CASSPMTGGSQDQGYGYTF. CDR3 bases: TGTGCCAGCAGCCCTATGACAGGGGGCAGCCAGGATCAAGGCTATGGCTACACCTTC.